What follows describes a single T cell receptor beta chain. The sample comes from a study of sequential checkpoint blockade in melanoma. Study at large: Patients were randomized 1:1 to nivolumab-then-ipilimumab or ipilimumab-then-nivolumab first-line. Each arm's sequence ended with maintenance nivolumab.

Assay: immunoSEQ multiplex PCR; the TCRdb copy retains only in-frame clones and omits some. This sample has about 24,000 clones, with 82% found just once. The CDR3 loop spans 14 amino acids. Trimming at V came to 0 bases and at J to 7 bases, leaving 3 bases not matched to a gene. Germline V gives CDR1 SGHTA, CDR2 FQGNSA. Documented treatment: randomized to nivolumab then ipilimumab (arm A) or the reverse (arm B). Patients had received no earlier DNA-damaging chemotherapy. From thawed PBMCs, live CD3+CD8+ cells negative for CD19 and CD56 were sorted. This chain links TRBV7-2 with TRBJ2-4, with 7 nucleotides matching TRBD2. This sample comprised CD8+ T cells sorted from blood (inferred from file names), obtained from a patient given nivolumab and ipilimumab in sequence. This TCR was sampled from a human donor with melanoma. CDR3 loop: CASSLAGGVNIQYF. The CDR3, as DNA: TGTGCCAGCAGCTTAGCGGGAGGGGTGAACATTCAGTACTTC.